This T cell receptor (beta chain) was sequenced for a study of Graves' ophthalmopathy and Graves' hyperthyroidism. Study results and caveats: Distinction of ophthalmopathy from stable hyperthyroidism by a 13-signature model reached 85% to 90% sensitivity and more than 65% specificity.

Amplification from RNA transcripts yielded the TCR beta CDR3 regions. Following a first-round RT-PCR that used HTBI primers, a second-round multiplex PCR was carried out. Each CDR3 protein gets one entry after TCRdb re-called the multiplex PCR reads with MiXCR. This sample yields some 1.1 million distinct CDR3 sequences, of which 35% to 45% are seen a single time; 11% belongs to the top ten. Hyperthyroidism patients had new diagnoses, durations under 2 months, and ages of 18 to 65. In this sample, this clonotype turned up many times. What it binds is unknown. The length of the CDR3 is 14 residues. V lost 3 bases, J lost 7 bases, and 12 bases lay in between.

The origin of this receptor is an adult man with Graves' hyperthyroidism. V and J are TRBV12-3 or TRBV12-4 and TRBJ1-4; D unresolved. What was sequenced was peripheral blood or thyroid tissue (not recorded which). The CDR3 DNA is TGTGCCAGCAGTTTCGGCCGGTATGGTGAAAAACTGTTTTTT. The encoded protein is CASSFGRYGEKLFF.